These T cell receptor beta chains were read from a single sample in a study of blood T cell repertoires in COVID-19. The repertoire was sequenced with immunoSEQ multiplex PCR; TCRdb's copy has only in-frame clones and lacks some. The data show about 180,000 clones, 65% to 85% seen once. The specimen was peripheral blood. These receptors were obtained from a woman aged 40 to 49 with COVID-19, enrolled during active disease. CDR3s include the opening cysteine and the closing phenylalanine or tryptophan. A D gene is named only where the DNA matches it firmly. Rows give clone size only sometimes, using once, few, many, or a class for an expanded clone.

TRBV10-3	TRBJ2-4	.	TRBD1	TGTGCCACCCAGGGACAGGGCAGGGAGAACATTCAGTACTTC	CATQGQGRENIQYF
TRBV9	TRBJ2-7	once	TRBD2	TGTGCCAGCAGCGTAGAGGCTAGCGGGAGAATCGCGTACGAGCAGTACTTC	CASSVEASGRIAYEQYF
TRBV7-9	TRBJ1-2	.	.	TGTGCCAGCAGCTTAGGCAGAGAGGCGGGCTATGGCTACACCTTC	CASSLGREAGYGYTF
TRBV13	TRBJ1-6	.	.	TGTGCCAGCAGCTTAACAGGCTATAATTCACCCCTCCACTTT	CASSLTGYNSPLHF
TRBV7-3	TRBJ2-1	.	.	TGTGCCAGCAGCTTAGGGCAGGGGAATGAGCAGTTCTTC	CASSLGQGNEQFF
TRBV5-6	TRBJ2-5	.	TRBD1	TGTGCCAGCAGCTTAACCTGGACAGGGTCGAGGGTAGAGACCCAGTACTTC	CASSLTWTGSRVETQYF
TRBV18	TRBJ1-3	.	.	TGTGCCGGAGCACCCTCCTCTGGAAACACCATATATTTT	CAGAPSSGNTIYF
TRBV7-2	TRBJ1-4	.	.	TGTGCCAGCAGCTTAGTCCCGGGCCCGGGGGAAAAACTGTTTTTT	CASSLVPGPGEKLFF
TRBV19	TRBJ2-7	.	.	TGTGCCAGTAGTGAAGACAGCTCCTACGAGCAGTACTTC	CASSEDSSYEQYF
TRBV28	TRBJ1-3	.	.	TGTGCCAGCAGTTTAGCCTCAGTCAGCTCTGGAAACACCATATATTTT	CASSLASVSSGNTIYF
TRBV4-2	TRBJ1-6	.	TRBD1	TGTGCCAGCAGCCCTCAAGACAGGGGTTCTTCACCCCTCCACTTT	CASSPQDRGSSPLHF
TRBV7-6	TRBJ2-1	.	TRBD2	TGTGCCAGCAGCTTAGTCTCTCTGGCCGACCTTGGGGGGGACAATGAGCAGTTCTTC	CASSLVSLADLGGDNEQFF
TRBV5-4	TRBJ1-1	.	.	TGTGCCAGCAGCGAACTTGACACTGAAGCTTTCTTT	CASSELDTEAFF
TRBV9	TRBJ1-6	.	.	TGTGCCAGCAGCGTCAAAACAGCTAATTCACCCCTCCACTTT	CASSVKTANSPLHF
TRBV5-1	TRBJ2-3	.	.	TGCGCCAGCAGCTTGGACTGGTCGGGGGGCACAGATACGCAGTATTTT	CASSLDWSGGTDTQYF
TRBV2	TRBJ1-4	.	.	TGTGCCAGCACCCGGCGGCCTCCTAATGAAAAACTGTTTTTT	CASTRRPPNEKLFF
TRBV9	TRBJ1-1	few	TRBD1	TGTGCCAGCAGCTTTGGACAGGCGCTGAACACTGAAGCTTTCTTT	CASSFGQALNTEAFF
TRBV7-2	TRBJ1-1	once	.	TGTGCCAGCAGCTTAGTGGGGGGGAGCACTGAAGCTTTCTTT	CASSLVGGSTEAFF
TRBV27	TRBJ2-1	few	TRBD2	TGTGCCAGCAGCTTTTCATTTACTAGCGGGAGGGTATACAATGAGCAGTTCTTC	CASSFSFTSGRVYNEQFF
TRBV6-5	TRBJ2-5	.	.	TGTGCCAGCAGTTACTCGAACAGTCAAGAGACCCAGTACTTC	CASSYSNSQETQYF
TRBV14	TRBJ2-2	.	.	TGTGCCAGCAGCCAAGTCAGGTCAACCGGGGAGCTGTTTTTT	CASSQVRSTGELFF
TRBV4-1	TRBJ2-7	.	TRBD1	TGCGCCAGCAGCCAAGGACAGGGTGACCACGAGCAGTACTTC	CASSQGQGDHEQYF
TRBV15	TRBJ2-3	.	TRBD2	TGTGCCACCAGCAGAGAGGGGACTAGCGGGGGGGTAGATACGCAGTATTTT	CATSREGTSGGVDTQYF
TRBV5-1	TRBJ1-4	.	.	TGCGCCAGCAGCACCGGTACGGGATCCAACGGGGAAAAACTGTTTTTT	CASSTGTGSNGEKLFF
TRBV5-1	TRBJ2-4	.	.	TGCGCCAGCAGCTTGATTGCGGGGAAGCTAGCCAAAAACATTCAGTACTTC	CASSLIAGKLAKNIQYF
TRBV3-1/TRBV3-2	TRBJ2-1	once	TRBD2	TGTGCCAGCAGCCCTAGCGGGGGCCCGAACAATGAGCAGTTCTTC	CASSPSGGPNNEQFF
TRBV6-4	TRBJ2-1	few	TRBD2	TGTGCCAGCAGTGAGCGGGAGAGCTCCTACAATGAGCAGTTCTTC	CASSERESSYNEQFF
TRBV29-1	TRBJ1-4	once	.	TGCAGCGTTGGGGCAGGGGCTAATGAAAAACTGTTTTTT	CSVGAGANEKLFF
TRBV10-3	TRBJ2-7	few	TRBD1	TGTGCCATCAGTGGACCGGGACAGGGTATTCTATACGAGCAGTACTTC	CAISGPGQGILYEQYF
TRBV10-1	TRBJ2-4	.	.	TGCGCCAGCAGTGAGTCCCTAGGCATAGCCAAAAACATTCAGTACTTC	CASSESLGIAKNIQYF
TRBV5-1	TRBJ2-7	.	TRBD1	TGCGCCAGCAGCCGAGGACAGGGAGGACGGGGCGAGCAGTACTTC	CASSRGQGGRGEQYF
TRBV10-3	TRBJ1-6	.	.	TGTGCCATCAGTGCAGGGGATAATTCACCCCTCCACTTT	CAISAGDNSPLHF
TRBV20-1	TRBJ1-3	.	.	TGCAGTGCTAGTCGGCGGGGATCTGGAAACACCATATATTTT	CSASRRGSGNTIYF
TRBV9	TRBJ1-4	medium-sized	.	TGTGCCAGCAGCGCCCCGGGGGATAATGAAAAACTGTTTTTT	CASSAPGDNEKLFF
TRBV4-2	TRBJ2-1	.	TRBD2	TGTGCCAGCAGGAAAGAGGGAGGGCCCTCGCTTGAGCAGTTCTTC	CASRKEGGPSLEQFF
TRBV18	TRBJ1-4	once	.	TGTGCCAGCTCACCAAATGTGGGCGCAACTAATGAAAAACTGTTTTTT	CASSPNVGATNEKLFF
TRBV6-5	TRBJ1-5	.	TRBD1	TGTGCCAGCAGGAGTCCGGGACAGGTTCAGCCCCAGCATTTT	CASRSPGQVQPQHF
TRBV6-5	TRBJ1-2	.	.	TGTGCCAGCAGCCCGGACAGAACTAACTATGGCTACACCTTC	CASSPDRTNYGYTF
TRBV9	TRBJ2-5	.	.	TGTGCCAGCGGCGGACAAAAAGAGACCCAGTACTTC	CASGGQKETQYF
TRBV24-1	TRBJ1-2	.	.	TGTGCCACCAAGAAAGCGGTGTTGAACTATGGCTACACCTTC	CATKKAVLNYGYTF
TRBV3-1/TRBV3-2	TRBJ1-5	.	.	TGTGCCAGCAGCCAAGCCGGACAGCGCTATCAGCCCCAGCATTTT	CASSQAGQRYQPQHF
TRBV5-4	TRBJ1-2	.	.	TGTGCCAGCAGCCTGGACAGCTCCTATGGCTACACCTTC	CASSLDSSYGYTF
TRBV5-8	TRBJ1-6	.	.	TGTGCCAGCAGCTTGGACAGCTCCTATAATTCACCCCTCCACTTT	CASSLDSSYNSPLHF
TRBV2	TRBJ1-1	.	.	TGTGCCAGCAAATGGTCCCCGGGGACTGAAGCTTTCTTT	CASKWSPGTEAFF
TRBV11-3	TRBJ2-1	.	.	TGTGCCAGCAGCTTAGCCGGGAGTGTGGACAATGAGCAGTTCTTC	CASSLAGSVDNEQFF
TRBV6-2/TRBV6-3	TRBJ1-2	.	TRBD1	TGTGCCAGCAGTAGACGACAGGGTGGCTACACCTTC	CASSRRQGGYTF
TRBV3-1/TRBV3-2	TRBJ2-2	.	.	TGTGCCAGCAGGGCTGCGCAGGGTTTGGGCGGGGAGCTGTTTTTT	CASRAAQGLGGELFF
TRBV6-6	TRBJ1-5	.	.	TGTGCCAGCAGGCCGGGGAATAGCAATCAGCCCCAGCATTTT	CASRPGNSNQPQHF
TRBV6-5	TRBJ2-1	.	TRBD2	TGTGCCAGTAGGAGAAGCGGGGGGACCTACAATGAGCAGTTCTTC	CASRRSGGTYNEQFF
TRBV13	TRBJ2-1	once	TRBD2	TGTGCCAGCAGCTCGGGACCGACTAGCGGGGGGGGCGAGCAGTTCTTC	CASSSGPTSGGGEQFF
TRBV10-2	TRBJ2-7	.	.	TGCGCCAGCAAGGCCCCCAGGAGCGGGCTTACCTACGAGCAGTACTTC	CASKAPRSGLTYEQYF
TRBV19	TRBJ1-1	.	TRBD1	TGTGCCAGTAGTATATTCGAAGGGGGCCTTAACACTGAAGCTTTCTTT	CASSIFEGGLNTEAFF
TRBV7-9	TRBJ1-2	.	TRBD1	TGTGCCAGCAGCCAGACAGGGGCAAGAGGCTACACCTTC	CASSQTGARGYTF
TRBV3-1/TRBV3-2	TRBJ1-3	.	.	TGTGCCAGCAGCGTAGTCGGTCGACTCGGAAACACCATATATTTT	CASSVVGRLGNTIYF
TRBV2	TRBJ2-2	.	.	TGTGCCAGCAGTGAAGCGCTAGCTTCCACCGGGGAGCTGTTTTTT	CASSEALASTGELFF